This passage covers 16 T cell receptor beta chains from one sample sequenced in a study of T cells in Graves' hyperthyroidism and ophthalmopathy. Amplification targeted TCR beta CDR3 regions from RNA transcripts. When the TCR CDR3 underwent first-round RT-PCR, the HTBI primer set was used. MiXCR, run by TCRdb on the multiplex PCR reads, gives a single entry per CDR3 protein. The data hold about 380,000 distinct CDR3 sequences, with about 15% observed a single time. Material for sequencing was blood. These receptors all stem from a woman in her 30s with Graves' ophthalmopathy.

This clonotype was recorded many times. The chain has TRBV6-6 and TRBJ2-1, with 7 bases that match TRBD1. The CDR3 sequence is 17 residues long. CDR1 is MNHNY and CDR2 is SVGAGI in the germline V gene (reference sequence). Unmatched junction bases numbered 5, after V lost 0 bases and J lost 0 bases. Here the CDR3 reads CASSYSTGLSSYNEQFF. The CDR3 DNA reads TGTGCCAGCAGTTACTCGACAGGGTTAAGCTCCTACAATGAGCAGTTCTTC.

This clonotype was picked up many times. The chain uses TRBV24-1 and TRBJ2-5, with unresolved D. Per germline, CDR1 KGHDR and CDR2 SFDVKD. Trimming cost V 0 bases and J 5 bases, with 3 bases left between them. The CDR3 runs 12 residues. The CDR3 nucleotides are TGTGCCACCAGTGATTTGACCGAGACCCAGTACTTC. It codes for CATSDLTETQYF.

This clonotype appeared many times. In DNA form, the CDR3 reads TGTGCCAGCTCACCATTTACAACCAATAAAACCGGGGAGCTGTTTTTT. The encoded protein is CASSPFTTNKTGELFF. The V and J genes are TRBV18 and TRBJ2-2; unclear D gene. V was clipped by 2 bases and J by 5 bases, with 15 bases between them. CDR3 length: 16 amino acids. Per the germline V gene, CDR1 is KGHSH and CDR2 is LQKENI.

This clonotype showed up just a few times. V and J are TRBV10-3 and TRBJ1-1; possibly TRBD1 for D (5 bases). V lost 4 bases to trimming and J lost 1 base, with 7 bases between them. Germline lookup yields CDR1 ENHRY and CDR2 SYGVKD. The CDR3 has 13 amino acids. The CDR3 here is CAISVRENTEAFF. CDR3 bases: TGTGCCATCAGTGTCAGGGAGAACACTGAAGCTTTCTTT.

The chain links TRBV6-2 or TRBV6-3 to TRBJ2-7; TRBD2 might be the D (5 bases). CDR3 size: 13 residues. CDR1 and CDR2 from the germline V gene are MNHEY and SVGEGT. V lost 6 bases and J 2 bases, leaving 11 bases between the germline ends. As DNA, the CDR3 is TGTGCCAGCAGAGCGGACGGGACCTACGAGCAGTACTTC. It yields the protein CASRADGTYEQYF.

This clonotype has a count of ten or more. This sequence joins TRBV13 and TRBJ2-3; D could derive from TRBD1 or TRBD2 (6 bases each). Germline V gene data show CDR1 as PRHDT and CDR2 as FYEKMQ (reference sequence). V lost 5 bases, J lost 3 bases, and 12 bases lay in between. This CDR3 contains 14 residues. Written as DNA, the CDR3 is TGTGCCAGCAGCCTTAGGGGGGCTACAGATACGCAGTATTTT. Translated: CASSLRGATDTQYF. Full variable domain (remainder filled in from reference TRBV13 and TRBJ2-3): AAGVIQSPRHLIKEKRETATLKCYPIPRHDTVYWYQQGPGQDPQFLISFYEKMQSDKGSIPDRFSAQQFSDYHSELNMSSLELGDSALYFCASSLRGATDTQYFGPGTRLTVL.

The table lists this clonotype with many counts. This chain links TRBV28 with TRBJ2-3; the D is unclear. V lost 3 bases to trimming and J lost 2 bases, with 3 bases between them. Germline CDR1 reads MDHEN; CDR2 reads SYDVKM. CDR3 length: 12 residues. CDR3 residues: CASSFPTDTQYF. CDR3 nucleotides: TGTGCCAGCAGTTTTCCCACAGATACGCAGTATTTT.

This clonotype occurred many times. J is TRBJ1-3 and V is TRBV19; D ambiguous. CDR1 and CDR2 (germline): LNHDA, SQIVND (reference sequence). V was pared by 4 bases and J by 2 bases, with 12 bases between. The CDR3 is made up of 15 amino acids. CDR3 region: CASSTRTIAGNTIYF. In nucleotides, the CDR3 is TGTGCCAGTAGTACCAGGACCATCGCTGGAAACACCATATATTTT. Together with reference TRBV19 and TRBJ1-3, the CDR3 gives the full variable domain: DGGITQSPKYLFRKEGQNVTLSCEQNLNHDAMYWYRQDPGQGLRLIYYSQIVNDFQKGDIAEGYSVSREKKESFPLTVTSAQKNPTAFYLCASSTRTIAGNTIYFGEGSWLTVV.

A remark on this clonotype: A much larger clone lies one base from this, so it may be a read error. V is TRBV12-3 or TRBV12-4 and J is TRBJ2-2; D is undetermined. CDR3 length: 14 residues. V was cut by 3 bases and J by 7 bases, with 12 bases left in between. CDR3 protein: CASSFARFGGELFF. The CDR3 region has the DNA TGTGCCAGCAGTTTCGCGCGATTTGGCGGGGAGCTGTTTTTT.

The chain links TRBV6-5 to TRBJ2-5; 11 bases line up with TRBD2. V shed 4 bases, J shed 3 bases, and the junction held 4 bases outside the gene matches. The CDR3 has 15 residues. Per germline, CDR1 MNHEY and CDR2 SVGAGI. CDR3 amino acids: CASSFQLAGEETQYF. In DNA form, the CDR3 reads TGTGCCAGCAGTTTCCAACTAGCGGGGGAAGAGACCCAGTACTTC.

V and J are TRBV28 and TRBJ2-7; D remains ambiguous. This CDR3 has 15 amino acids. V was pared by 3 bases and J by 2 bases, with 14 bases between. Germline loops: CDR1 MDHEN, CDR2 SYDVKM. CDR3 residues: CASSLLAEAPYEQYF. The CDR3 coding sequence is TGTGCCAGCAGTTTGTTGGCAGAGGCACCCTACGAGCAGTACTTC. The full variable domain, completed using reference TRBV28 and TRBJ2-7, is DVKVTQSSRYLVKRTGEKVFLECVQDMDHENMFWYRQDPGLGLRLIYFSYDVKMKEKGDIPEGYSVSREKKERFSLILESASTNQTSMYLCASSLLAEAPYEQYFGPGTRLTVT.

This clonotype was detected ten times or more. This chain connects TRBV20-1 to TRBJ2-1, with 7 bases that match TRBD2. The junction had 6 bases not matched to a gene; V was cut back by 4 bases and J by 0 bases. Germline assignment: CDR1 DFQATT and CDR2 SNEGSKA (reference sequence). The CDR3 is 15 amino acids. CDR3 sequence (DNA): TGCAGTGCTACCTGGGGGGGAAGCTCCTACAATGAGCAGTTCTTC. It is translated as CSATWGGSSYNEQFF.

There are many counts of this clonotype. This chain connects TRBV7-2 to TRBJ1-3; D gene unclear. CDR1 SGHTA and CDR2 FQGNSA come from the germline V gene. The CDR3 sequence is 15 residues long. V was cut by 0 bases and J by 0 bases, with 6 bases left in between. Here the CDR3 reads CASSLAQDSGNTIYF. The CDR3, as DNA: TGTGCCAGCAGCTTAGCTCAGGACTCTGGAAACACCATATATTTT.

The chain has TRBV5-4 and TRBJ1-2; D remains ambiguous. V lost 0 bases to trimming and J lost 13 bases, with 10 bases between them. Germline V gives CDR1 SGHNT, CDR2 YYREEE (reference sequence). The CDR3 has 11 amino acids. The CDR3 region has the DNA TGTGCCAGCAGCTTGGACAGATCCAGCACCTTC. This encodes CASSLDRSSTF.

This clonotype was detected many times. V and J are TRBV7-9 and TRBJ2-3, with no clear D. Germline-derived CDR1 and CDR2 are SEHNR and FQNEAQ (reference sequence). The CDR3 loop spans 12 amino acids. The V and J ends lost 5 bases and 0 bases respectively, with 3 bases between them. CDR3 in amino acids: CASSQSTDTQYF. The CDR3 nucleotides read TGTGCCAGCAGCCAGAGCACAGATACGCAGTATTTT.

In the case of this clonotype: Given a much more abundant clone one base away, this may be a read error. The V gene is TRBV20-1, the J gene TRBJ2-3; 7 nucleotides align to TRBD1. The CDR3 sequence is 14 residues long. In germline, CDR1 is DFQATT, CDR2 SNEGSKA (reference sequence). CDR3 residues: CSARVDRAADTQCF. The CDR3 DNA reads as TGCAGTGCTAGGGTCGACAGGGCCGCAGATACGCAGTGTTTT.